This T cell receptor beta chain comes out of a study of graft-versus-host responses after intestinal transplantation. About the research overall: Once they had received anti-thymocyte globulin induction, all recipients took tacrolimus and steroids for about 3 years. General study points: Where graft-donor T cell macrochimerism was present, patients had high graft-versus-host to host-versus-graft clonal ratios in allografts. Recipient bone marrow held GvH clones, some seen earlier in ileum or blood. Peak levels of circulating GvH clones tracked with early post-transplant HvG declines.

Profiled with immunoSEQ multiplex PCR; TCRdb holds only in-frame clones, not every one. The sample holds tens of thousands of clones, about 94% seen once. On this clone itself: The antigen is unknown.

The CDR3 loop spans 13 amino acids. Germline loops: CDR1 LGHNA, CDR2 YNFKEQ. The V end was cut by 1 base, the J end by 6 bases, with 4 bases between. The source was PBMCs, collected 16 days after intestinal transplant. This sequence originates from a human patient who received an intestinal transplant, so some T cells may come from the graft donor. The chain uses TRBV4-2 and TRBJ1-6, with D hard to call. The CDR3 is CASSQGGNSPLHF. The CDR3 DNA sequence: TGTGCCAGCAGCCAAGGTGGTAATTCACCCCTCCACTTT.